This T cell receptor (beta chain) is drawn from a study of blood T cells in healthy people across ages. Study results and limitations: It was found that TCR beta diversity correlated strongly with the percentage of naive T cells.

This clonotype was seen a few times. The antigen is unknown. Alongside a J-beta primer mix, a sample-barcoded 5' primer served in a second PCR lasting roughly 7 to 12 cycles. From the 5' RACE reads, TCRdb called clonotypes with MiXCR, one entry per CDR3 protein. Altogether 1,100,000 or so distinct CDR3 sequences are present, 40% to 50% being singletons, with the ten largest covering approximately 17%. Germline V gene sequence: CDR1 SQVTM, CDR2 ANQGSEA. Trimming cost V 7 bases and J 0 bases, with 12 bases left between them. The CDR3 runs 13 residues. The receptor's source is a woman aged 55-75 years in good health. Specimen: blood. The chain carries TRBV29-1 and TRBJ1-1; no clear D. CDR3: CSACKLVNTEAFF. The CDR3 nucleotides are TGCAGCGCCTGCAAACTGGTGAACACTGAAGCTTTCTTT.